Listed here are 15 T cell receptor beta chains from one sample, sequenced in a study of T cells in Graves' hyperthyroidism and ophthalmopathy. Amplification of TCR beta CDR3 regions was performed using RNA transcripts as template. First-round RT-PCR of the TCR CDR3 relied on the HTBI primer set. Each CDR3 protein is one row after TCRdb ran MiXCR on the multiplex PCR reads. The sample includes about 640,000 distinct CDR3 sequences, less than 25% of them seen just once. The sequenced material came from blood. These receptors were taken from a man aged 25 to 45 with Graves' ophthalmopathy.

This clonotype was counted many times. The chain combines TRBV6-2 or TRBV6-3 with TRBJ1-5; no definite D call. The CDR3 loop spans 15 amino acids. Trimming removed 7 bases at V and 5 bases at J, with 18 bases between. CDR1 and CDR2 from the germline V gene are MNHEY and SVGEGT. CDR3 protein: CASTLSYGGYQPQHF. The CDR3 bases are TGTGCCAGCACCTTAAGTTATGGAGGGTATCAGCCCCAGCATTTT.

This clonotype came up a few times. The chain couples TRBV7-8 to TRBJ1-2; D may be TRBD1 (5 bases). The CDR3 totals 16 residues. Germline loops: CDR1 SGHVS, CDR2 FQNEAQ. V was clipped by 0 bases and J by 4 bases, with 15 bases between them. The CDR3 reads CASSLALEGLVYGYTF. As DNA, the CDR3 is TGTGCCAGCAGCTTAGCGCTTGAGGGGTTAGTCTATGGCTACACCTTC.

The chain combines TRBV28 with TRBJ1-4; a possible D gene is TRBD1 (6 bases). CDR1 is MDHEN, CDR2 SYDVKM, per germline. CDR3 size: 14 residues. V was trimmed by 5 bases and J by 7 bases, leaving 14 bases between them. The CDR3: CASSTGQTREKLFF. The DNA for the CDR3 is TGTGCCAGCAGTACCGGACAGACTCGTGAAAAACTGTTTTTT.

This clonotype has a count of ten or more. The gene calls are TRBV6-2 or TRBV6-3 and TRBJ2-7; possible D gene TRBD1, 6 bases. V was cut by 8 bases and J by 5 bases, with 19 bases left in between. Germline V gene lookup returns CDR1 MNHEY and CDR2 SVGEGT. The length of the CDR3 is 14 residues. The CDR3 bases are TGTGCCAGCCTTAGCAGGGGAGTGGTCGACGAGCAGTACTTC. Its translation is CASLSRGVVDEQYF.

This clonotype has at least ten counts. The rearrangement links TRBV11-2 to TRBJ2-1, with D perhaps matching TRBD2 (6 bases). CDR1 and CDR2 (germline): SGHAT, FQNNGV. This CDR3 comprises 16 residues. V was clipped by 2 bases and J by 4 bases, with 15 bases between them. As DNA, the CDR3 is TGTGCCAGCAGCTTATGGTTTAGCGGTTATTACAATGAGCAGTTCTTC. Its protein is CASSLWFSGYYNEQFF.

This clonotype showed up just a few times. This rearrangement joins TRBV20-1 to TRBJ2-7, with D unclear. Germline V gene lookup returns CDR1 DFQATT and CDR2 SNEGSKA (reference sequence). CDR3 length equals 14 residues. Between the trimmed V and J ends, which lost 3 bases and 0 bases, there was a span of 12 bases. In nucleotides, the CDR3 is TGCAGTGCTAGTCGCGAGTGGAGCTCCTACGAGCAGTACTTC. This sequence encodes CSASREWSSYEQYF.

This clonotype was picked up many times. The J gene is TRBJ2-3, the V gene TRBV24-1; 7 bases match TRBD2. The CDR3 has 16 amino acids. J was trimmed by 2 bases and V by 4 bases; bases with no gene match: 8. CDR1 KGHDR and CDR2 SFDVKD come from the germline V gene. CDR3 sequence (DNA): TGTGCCACCAGTGACTCTAGCGGAAGTTACACAGATACGCAGTATTTT. This sequence encodes CATSDSSGSYTDTQYF.

This clonotype was observed a handful of times. The rearrangement joins TRBV5-8 to TRBJ2-5; 10 bases align to TRBD1. The CDR3 spans 17 residues. The ends lost 0 bases at V and 4 bases at J; junction bases unmatched: 9. Germline V lookup: CDR1 SGHTS, CDR2 YDEGEE. The CDR3 loop is CASSLASWTGGRETQYF. In DNA, the CDR3 is TGTGCCAGCAGCTTGGCCTCTTGGACAGGGGGTAGAGAGACCCAGTACTTC. The variable domain in full, with the rest retrieved from reference TRBV5-8 and TRBJ2-5, is EAGVTQSPTHLIKTRGQQATLRCSPISGHTSVYWYQQALGLGLQFLLWYDEGEERNRGNFPPRFSGRQFPNYSSELNVNALELEDSALYLCASSLASWTGGRETQYFGPGTRLLVL.

A few counts support this clonotype. The rearrangement uses TRBV28 and TRBJ1-2; 7 bases align to TRBD1. Per the germline V gene, CDR1 is MDHEN and CDR2 is SYDVKM. V shed 8 bases and J 8 bases; nucleotides not matched to a gene: 8. The CDR3 spans 12 residues. The CDR3: CASGTAFFGYTF. The CDR3 bases are TGTGCCAGCGGGACAGCGTTCTTCGGCTACACCTTC.

This clonotype has a count of ten or more. The chain uses TRBV28 and TRBJ1-2; possible D gene TRBD1, 6 bases. Germline lookup yields CDR1 MDHEN and CDR2 SYDVKM. The CDR3 covers 14 residues. DNA for the CDR3: TGTGCTATTTCCAGGGGCACCGCCGCCTATGGCTACACCTTC. Protein: CAISRGTAAYGYTF.

The CDR3 DNA reads as TGCAGTGCTAGGAAGCGGGCCTACAATGAGCAGTTCTTC. Protein: CSARKRAYNEQFF. The J gene is TRBJ2-1, the V gene TRBV20-1; D might be TRBD2 (6 bases). V lost 3 bases and J lost 2, with 8 bases in between. Germline lookup yields CDR1 DFQATT and CDR2 SNEGSKA (reference sequence). The CDR3 has 13 residues.

This clonotype has a count of ten or more. The J gene is TRBJ1-5, the V gene TRBV30; D is uncertain. The CDR3 runs 13 residues. Germline-derived CDR1 and CDR2 are GTSNPN and SVGIG (reference sequence). Between the trimmed V and J ends, which lost 1 base and 4 bases, there was a span of 8 bases. The DNA for the CDR3 is TGTGCCTGGAGTGGGACGGGAAATCAGCCCCAGCATTTT. As protein: CAWSGTGNQPQHF.

The rearrangement links TRBV28 to TRBJ1-2, with D tentatively TRBD1 (6 bases). The V end lost 6 bases, the J end lost 7 bases, and 12 bases lay between the germline ends. Germline CDR1 and CDR2: MDHEN and SYDVKM. There are 12 residues in the CDR3. CDR3 bases: TGTGCCAGCAGGGGAAGGGGGGCTGGCTACACCTTC. Translating it yields CASRGRGAGYTF.

This clonotype was counted a few times. The chain couples TRBV5-1 to TRBJ2-7; D is uncertain. Trimming left V 3 bases short and J 6 bases short, with 16 bases between. Germline values: CDR1 SGHRS, CDR2 YFSETQ. CDR3 size: 14 residues. The CDR3 loop is CASSSGPTPGEQYF. CDR3 nucleotide sequence: TGCGCCAGCAGCTCCGGGCCCACTCCAGGCGAGCAGTACTTC.

The gene calls are TRBV19 and TRBJ2-1; TRBD2 matches 10 bases. The trim removed 7 bases at V and 2 bases at J, leaving 17 bases unmatched. The length of the CDR3 is 19 residues. CDR1 is LNHDA and CDR2 is SQIVND in the germline V gene (reference sequence). This CDR3 is CASMAGGEASGSPYNEQFF. CDR3 coding DNA: TGTGCCAGTATGGCGGGAGGTGAGGCTAGCGGGAGCCCCTACAATGAGCAGTTCTTC.